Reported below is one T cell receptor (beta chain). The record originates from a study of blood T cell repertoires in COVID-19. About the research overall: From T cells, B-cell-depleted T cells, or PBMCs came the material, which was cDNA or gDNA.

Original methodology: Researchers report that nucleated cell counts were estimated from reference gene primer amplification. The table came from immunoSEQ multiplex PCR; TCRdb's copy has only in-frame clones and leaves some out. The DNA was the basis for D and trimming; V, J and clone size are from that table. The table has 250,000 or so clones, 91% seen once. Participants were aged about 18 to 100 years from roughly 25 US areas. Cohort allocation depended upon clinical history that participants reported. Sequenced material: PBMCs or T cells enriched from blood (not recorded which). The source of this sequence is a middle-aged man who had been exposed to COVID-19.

Here the CDR3 reads CATSTENPYEQYF. The DNA for the CDR3 is TGTGCCACCAGTACCGAGAACCCCTACGAGCAGTACTTC. This chain links TRBV24-1 with TRBJ2-7; no definite D call. V was cut by 6 bases and J by 2 bases, with 10 bases left in between. This CDR3 has 13 amino acids. Germline V gene data show CDR1 as KGHDR and CDR2 as SFDVKD.